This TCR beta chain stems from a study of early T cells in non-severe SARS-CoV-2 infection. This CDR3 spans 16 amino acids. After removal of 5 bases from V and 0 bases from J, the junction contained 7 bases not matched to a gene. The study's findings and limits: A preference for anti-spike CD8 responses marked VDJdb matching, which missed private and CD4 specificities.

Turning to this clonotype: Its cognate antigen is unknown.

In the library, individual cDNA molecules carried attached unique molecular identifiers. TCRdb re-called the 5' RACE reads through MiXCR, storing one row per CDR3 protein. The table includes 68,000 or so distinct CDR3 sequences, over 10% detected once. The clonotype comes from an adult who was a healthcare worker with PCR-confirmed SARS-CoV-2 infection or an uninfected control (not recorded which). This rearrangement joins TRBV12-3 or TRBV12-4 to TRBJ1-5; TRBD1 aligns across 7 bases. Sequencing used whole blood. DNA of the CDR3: TGTGCCAGCAGTGGGACAGCCCCAGGTAGCAATCAGCCCCAGCATTTT. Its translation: CASSGTAPGSNQPQHF.